The 15 T cell receptor beta chains in this list originate from one sample, sequenced in a study of T cells in tumors after PD-1 blockade. Clones were sequenced by immunoSEQ multiplex PCR, and TCRdb holds only the in-frame ones, with some missing. The sample holds some 47,000 clones, just under 80% seen once. The sample here was PBMCs, taken before anti-PD-1 treatment. These TCRs come from a human donor with basal cell carcinoma.

CDR3 DNA sequence: TGTGCCAGCAGTACCGGGACGGCAACCTACAATGAGCAGTTCTTC. Amino acid sequence: CASSTGTATYNEQFF. J is TRBJ2-1 and V is TRBV6-4, with D possibly called TRBD1 or TRBD2 (5 bases each). V gave up 5 bases and J gave up 2 bases, with 13 bases separating them. CDR1 is MRHNA, CDR2 SNTAGT, per germline. CDR3 size: 15 residues.

This clone occurred a few times. The chain recombines TRBV5-1 with TRBJ1-1; D is unresolved. This CDR3 contains 15 residues. CDR1 and CDR2 (germline): SGHRS, YFSETQ. Trimming removed 4 bases at V and 3 bases at J, with 16 bases between. The chain's CDR3 is CASSARRFVDTEAFF. The CDR3 region has the DNA TGCGCCAGCAGCGCCCGGAGGTTCGTGGACACTGAAGCTTTCTTT. Based on the CDR3 plus reference TRBV5-1 and TRBJ1-1, the full variable domain is KAGVTQTPRYLIKTRGQQVTLSCSPISGHRSVSWYQQTPGQGLQFLFEYFSETQRNKGNFPGRFSGRQFSNSRSEMNVSTLELGDSALYLCASSARRFVDTEAFFGQGTRLTVV.

The gene calls are TRBV9 and TRBJ1-6; D is possibly TRBD1 (5 bases). Per the germline V gene, CDR1 is SGDLS and CDR2 is YYNGEE. The ends were cut back, 3 bases at V and 6 bases at J, with 13 bases in the middle. This CDR3 is built from 15 residues. CDR3 sequence (DNA): TGTGCCAGCAGCGCCAGCCCGGGACTTAATTCACCCCTCCACTTT. The encoded protein is CASSASPGLNSPLHF. Together with reference TRBV9 and TRBJ1-6, the CDR3 gives the full variable domain: DSGVTQTPKHLITATGQRVTLRCSPRSGDLSVYWYQQSLDQGLQFLIQYYNGEERAKGNILERFSAQQFPDLHSELNLSSLELGDSALYFCASSASPGLNSPLHFGNGTRLTVT.

The chain combines TRBV28 with TRBJ2-7, with TRBD2 matching 7 bases. The CDR3 has 14 residues. Germline V CDR1 and CDR2: MDHEN, SYDVKM. Germline trimming cut 2 bases from V and 0 bases from J; bases unmatched to any gene: 1. The CDR3 loop is CASSLSGISYEQYF. CDR3 coding DNA: TGTGCCAGCAGTTTAAGCGGGATCTCCTACGAGCAGTACTTC.

With regard to this clone: This sample includes further DNA sequences coding for the same CDR3. The V gene is TRBV6-6, the J gene TRBJ1-1; no clear D gene. The V end lost 0 bases, the J end lost 0 bases, and 8 bases lay between the germline ends. The CDR3 sequence is 15 residues long. CDR1 is MNHNY, CDR2 SVGAGI, per germline (reference sequence). This CDR3 reads CASSYSPGLNTEAFF. In nucleotides, the CDR3 is TGTGCCAGCAGTTACTCGCCGGGGTTGAACACTGAAGCTTTCTTT.

The chain employs TRBV7-9 and TRBJ1-5; tentatively, D is TRBD1 (5 bases). This CDR3 is built from 11 residues. Germline V gene data show CDR1 as SEHNR and CDR2 as FQNEAQ (reference sequence). The V end was cut by 4 bases, the J end by 11 bases, with 9 bases between. DNA for the CDR3: TGTGCCAGCAGCTCAGGGTTCTCCCAGCATTTT. This gives the protein CASSSGFSQHF.

V is TRBV29-1 and J is TRBJ1-2; unclear D gene. CDR1 is SQVTM, CDR2 ANQGSEA, per germline. V lost 2 bases, J lost 7 bases, and 11 bases lay in between. The CDR3 sequence is 12 residues long. The CDR3 sequence is CSVEPGEPGYTF. The DNA of the CDR3 is TGCAGCGTTGAACCCGGGGAGCCTGGCTACACCTTC.

The chain carries TRBV6-6 and TRBJ1-6; unclear D gene. Germline V gene sequence: CDR1 MNHNY, CDR2 SVGAGI (reference sequence). The V end lost 6 bases, the J end lost 0 bases, and 12 bases lay between the germline ends. This CDR3 region has 16 residues. The CDR3 here is CASRLDSSSYNSPLHF. The CDR3, as DNA: TGTGCCAGCAGGCTCGACTCGAGCTCCTATAATTCACCCCTCCACTTT.

The chain has TRBV28 and TRBJ2-7; D gene unclear. Germline CDR1 and CDR2: MDHEN and SYDVKM. This CDR3 contains 12 residues. The V end was cut by 6 bases, the J end by 3 bases, with 9 bases between. CDR3 sequence (DNA): TGTGCCAGCAGGGACGTTCTCTACGAGCAGTACTTC. Translation: CASRDVLYEQYF.

The genes are TRBV6-5 and TRBJ2-3, with a weak D call TRBD1 (5 bases). The germline CDR1 and CDR2 sequences are MNHEY and SVGAGI. V was pared by 6 bases and J by 4 bases, with 17 bases between. The CDR3 covers 15 residues. CDR3 loop: CASREIARGPDTQYF. CDR3 in DNA: TGTGCCAGCAGGGAGATAGCAAGGGGCCCAGATACGCAGTATTTT.

This clone was seen once. The genes are TRBV18 and TRBJ2-7; possibly TRBD2 for D (5 bases). This CDR3 contains 13 residues. The germline CDR1 and CDR2 sequences are KGHSH and LQKENI. Between the trimmed V and J ends, which lost 6 bases and 6 bases, there was a span of 15 bases. The chain's CDR3 is CASSPGETSEQYF. The CDR3 DNA sequence: TGTGCCAGCTCCCCTGGGGAGACGAGCGAGCAGTACTTC.

Only a few counts were recorded for this clone. V gene TRBV28 combines with J gene TRBJ1-1; possible D gene TRBD1, 6 bases. Germline CDR1 MDHEN, CDR2 SYDVKM. The CDR3 has 15 amino acids. Trimming removed 3 bases from V and 7 bases from J, with 18 bases in between. DNA for the CDR3: TGTGCCAGCAGTTTCCCCCCCGGGAGAGGGGGTGAAGCTTTCTTT. Protein: CASSFPPGRGGEAFF.

The gene calls are TRBV28 and TRBJ1-5; 7 positions match TRBD1. Germline CDR1 reads MDHEN; CDR2 reads SYDVKM. J gave up 6 bases and V 5 bases, and 4 bases lay outside the gene matches. This CDR3 has 13 amino acids. CDR3 nucleotide sequence: TGTGCCAGCAGTGAGACAGGGAGTCAGCCCCAGCATTTT. The encoded protein is CASSETGSQPQHF.

This clone appeared a single time. V gene TRBV30 combines with J gene TRBJ1-5; the D gene is possibly TRBD1 (5 bases). The CDR3 has 14 residues. Germline CDR1 reads GTSNPN; CDR2 reads SVGIG (reference sequence). The V end was cut by 7 bases, the J end by 3 bases, with 16 bases between. CDR3 residues: CASQGPGANQPQHF. DNA of the CDR3: TGTGCCTCGCAGGGCCCGGGCGCCAATCAGCCCCAGCATTTT. Full variable domain (missing parts from reference TRBV30 and TRBJ1-5): SQTIHQWPATLVQPVGSPLSLECTVEGTSNPNLYWYRQAAGRGLQLLFYSVGIGQISSEVPQNLSASRPQDRQFILSSKKLLLSDSGFYLCASQGPGANQPQHFGDGTRLSIL.

The CDR3 is CASSLNTGEKLFF. The CDR3 region has the DNA TGTGCCAGCAGTTTAAATACGGGTGAAAAACTGTTTTTT. The chain joins TRBV12-3 or TRBV12-4 to TRBJ1-4; D gene unclear. The V and J ends lost 2 bases and 7 bases respectively, with 8 bases between them. The CDR3 contains 13 residues.